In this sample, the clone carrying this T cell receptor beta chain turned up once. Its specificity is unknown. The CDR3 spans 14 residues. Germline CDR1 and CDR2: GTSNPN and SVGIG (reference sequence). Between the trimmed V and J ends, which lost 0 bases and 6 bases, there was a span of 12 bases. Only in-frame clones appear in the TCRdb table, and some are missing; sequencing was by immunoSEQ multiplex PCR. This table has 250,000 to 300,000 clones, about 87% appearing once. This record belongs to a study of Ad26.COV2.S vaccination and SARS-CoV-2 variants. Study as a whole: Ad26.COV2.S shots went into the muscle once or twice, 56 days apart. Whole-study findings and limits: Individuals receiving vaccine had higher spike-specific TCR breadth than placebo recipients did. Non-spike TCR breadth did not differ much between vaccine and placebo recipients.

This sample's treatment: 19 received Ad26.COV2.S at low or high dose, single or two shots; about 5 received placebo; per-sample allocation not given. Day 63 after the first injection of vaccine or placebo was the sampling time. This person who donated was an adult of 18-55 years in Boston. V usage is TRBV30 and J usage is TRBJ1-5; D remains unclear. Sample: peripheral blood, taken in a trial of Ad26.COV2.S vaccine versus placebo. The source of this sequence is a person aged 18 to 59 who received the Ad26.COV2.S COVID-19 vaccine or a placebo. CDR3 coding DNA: TGTGCCTGGAGTGTAAGTAACAGTGGTCAGCCCCAGCATTTT. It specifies CAWSVSNSGQPQHF.